This T cell receptor (beta chain) was sequenced for a study of shared clonotypes between healthy human individuals. Data came from immunoSEQ multiplex PCR; TCRdb stores just in-frame clones and leaves some out. The sample includes 1.5 million to 1.9 million clones, 95% to 99% seen only once; the top ten take around 0.47%. This clone was detected only once. Germline loops: CDR1 SEHNR, CDR2 FQNEAQ (reference sequence). The CDR3 runs to 16 residues. V was clipped by 3 bases and J by 6 bases; unmatched bases: 13. Sequencing used naive CD4+ T cells sorted from blood. Subset denoted: CD45RA+ positively selected. The chain combines TRBV7-9 with TRBJ2-7, with 8 positions matching TRBD2. This TCR was recovered from a man aged 25-45 years in good health. CDR3 sequence reads: CASSFYFGTSDFEQYF. CDR3 DNA: TGTGCCAGCAGCTTTTACTTTGGGACTAGTGACTTCGAGCAGTACTTC.